Sequencing of this T cell receptor (beta chain) was carried out in a study of Graves' ophthalmopathy and Graves' hyperthyroidism. Turning to the study itself: No treatment had been given when peripheral blood was collected at initial diagnosis.

The authors amplified TCR beta CDR3 regions from RNA transcripts. First-round RT-PCR relied on HTBI primers, and a second-round multiplex PCR came next. Each CDR3 protein gets one entry after TCRdb re-called the multiplex PCR reads with MiXCR. Of roughly 420,000 distinct CDR3 sequences listed, roughly 21% were seen once; the top ten hold roughly 3%. This clonotype was seen at least ten times. V lost 7 bases and J lost 1; bases outside the gene matches: 7. This CDR3 spans 17 amino acids. Certain patients, namely those with other autoimmune diseases, uncontrolled infections, pregnancy or lactation, were excluded.

The sample consisted of peripheral blood. The TCR sequence derives from a woman between 18 and 30 years old with stable Graves' hyperthyroidism. V usage is TRBV12-3 or TRBV12-4 and J usage is TRBJ2-6; 10 positions match TRBD1. The CDR3 coding sequence is TGTGCCAGCACCCGACCGGGACAGGGGTCTGGGGCCAACGTCCTGACTTTC. This translates into CASTRPGQGSGANVLTF.